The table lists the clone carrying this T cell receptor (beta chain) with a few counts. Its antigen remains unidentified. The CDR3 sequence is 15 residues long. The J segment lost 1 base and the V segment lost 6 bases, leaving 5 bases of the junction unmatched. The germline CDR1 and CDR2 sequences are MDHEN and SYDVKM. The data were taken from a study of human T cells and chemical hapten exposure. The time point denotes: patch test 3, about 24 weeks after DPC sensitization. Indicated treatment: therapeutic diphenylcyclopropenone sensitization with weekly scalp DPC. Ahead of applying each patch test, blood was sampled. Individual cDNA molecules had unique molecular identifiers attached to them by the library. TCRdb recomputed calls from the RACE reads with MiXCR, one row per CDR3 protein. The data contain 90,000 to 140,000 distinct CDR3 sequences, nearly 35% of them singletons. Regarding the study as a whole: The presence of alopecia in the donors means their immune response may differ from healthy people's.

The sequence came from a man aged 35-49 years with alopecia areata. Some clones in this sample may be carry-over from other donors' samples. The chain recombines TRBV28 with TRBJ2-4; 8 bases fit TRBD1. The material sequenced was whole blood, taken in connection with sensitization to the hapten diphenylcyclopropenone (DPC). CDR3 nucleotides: TGTGCCAGCAGCCCGACAGGGGAGGCCAAAAACATTCAGTACTTC. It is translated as CASSPTGEAKNIQYF.